This T cell receptor (beta chain) was captured in a study of Tregs in tolerant kidney transplant recipients. About this clone: The CDR3 extends 3 residues past the end of the read, so its final part is completed from the germline J gene.

Germline V gene lookup returns CDR1 KGHSH and CDR2 LQKENI. This CDR3 spans 14 amino acids. V was shortened by 2 bases and J by 7 bases, with 13 bases between the two germline ends. Only in-frame clones appear in the TCRdb table, and some are missing; sequencing was by immunoSEQ multiplex PCR. The sample data list under 55,000 clones. The clonotype comes from a human donor who received a combined kidney and bone marrow transplant. Sequenced material: CD4+ T cells from blood, taken before the transplant. The gene calls are TRBV18 and TRBJ2-3; D call uncertain. This CDR3 is CASSPRTSENTQYF. The CDR3 bases that were read are TGTGCCAGCTCACCAAGAACGTCAGAAAATACG.